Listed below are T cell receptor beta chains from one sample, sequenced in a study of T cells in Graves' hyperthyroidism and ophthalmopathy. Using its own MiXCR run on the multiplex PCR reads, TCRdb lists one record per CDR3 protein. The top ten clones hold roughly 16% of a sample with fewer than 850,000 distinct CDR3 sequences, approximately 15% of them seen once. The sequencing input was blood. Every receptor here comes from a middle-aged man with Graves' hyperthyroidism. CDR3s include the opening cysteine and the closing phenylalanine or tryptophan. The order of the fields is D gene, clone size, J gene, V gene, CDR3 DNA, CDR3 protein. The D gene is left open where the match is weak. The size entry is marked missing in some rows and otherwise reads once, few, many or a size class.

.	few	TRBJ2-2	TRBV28	TGTGCCAGCAGTTTGAGCACAGGGTCCGGGGAGCTGTTTTTT	CASSLSTGSGELFF
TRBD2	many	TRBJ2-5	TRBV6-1	TGTGCCGGTTCCGGCGGGAGAGATCCCCAAGAGACCCAGTACTTC	CAGSGGRDPQETQYF
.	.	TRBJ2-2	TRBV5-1	TGCGCCAGCGGCGATTCCCGGGGTATCGCCGGGGAGCTGTTTTTT	CASGDSRGIAGELFF
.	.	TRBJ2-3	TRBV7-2	TGTGCCAGCAGCGGGGGTTTACGGGGCACAGATACGCAGTATTTT	CASSGGLRGTDTQYF
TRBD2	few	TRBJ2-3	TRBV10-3	TGTGCCATCAGTGAGTCGTGGCTAGCGGGGAGCACAGATACGCAGTATTTT	CAISESWLAGSTDTQYF
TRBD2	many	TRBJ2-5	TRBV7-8	TGTGCCAGCAGCTTAGAATTCGGAGCGGGAGGGAGAGAAGAGACCCAGTACTTC	CASSLEFGAGGREETQYF
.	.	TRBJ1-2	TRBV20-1	TGCAGTGCTAGCACAGCCTATGGCTACACCTTC	CSASTAYGYTF
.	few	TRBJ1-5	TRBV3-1	TGTGCCAGCAGCCCGTGGGACATCCTACATCCCCAGCATTTT	CASSPWDILHPQHF
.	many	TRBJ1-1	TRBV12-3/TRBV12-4	TGTGCCAGCAGTTTATTCCTGGGAGGAGGGACTGAAGCTTTCTTT	CASSLFLGGGTEAFF
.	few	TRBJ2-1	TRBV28	TGTGCCAGCAGTTTCGGGGCAGCCTACAATGAGCAGTTCTTC	CASSFGAAYNEQFF
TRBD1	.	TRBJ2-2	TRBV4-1	TGCGCCAGCAGCCACGGAGGGACAGGGGACACCGGGGAGCTGTTTTTT	CASSHGGTGDTGELFF
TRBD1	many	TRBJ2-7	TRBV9	TGTGCCAGCAGCGAGGGACAGGGGGCTACGGGCTCCTACGAGCAGTACTTC	CASSEGQGATGSYEQYF
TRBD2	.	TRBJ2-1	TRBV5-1	TGCGCCAGCAGCTTGGCGGCGGGAGTTCGCTACAATGAGCAGTTCTTC	CASSLAAGVRYNEQFF
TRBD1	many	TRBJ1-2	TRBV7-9	TGTGCCAGCAGCTCATCAACAGAGCCGGGACAGGGATTCTATGGCTACACCTTC	CASSSSTEPGQGFYGYTF
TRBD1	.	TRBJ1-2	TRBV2	TGTGCCAGCAGTGGACAGGGGGCTAATGGCTACACCTTC	CASSGQGANGYTF
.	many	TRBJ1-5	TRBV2	TGTGCCAGCAGTGAAGCCACAGACAATCAGCCCCAGCATTTT	CASSEATDNQPQHF
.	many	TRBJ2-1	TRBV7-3	TGTGCCAGCAGCCCACGGGGTCAAAGCTCCTACAATGAGCAGTTCTTC	CASSPRGQSSYNEQFF
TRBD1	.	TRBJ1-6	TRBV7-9	TGTGCCAGCAGCTCGGGACAGTCTCTGAATTCACCCCTCCACTTT	CASSSGQSLNSPLHF
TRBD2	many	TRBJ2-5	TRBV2	TGTGCCAGCACCCAGACTAGCGCGGAGACCCAGTACTTC	CASTQTSAETQYF
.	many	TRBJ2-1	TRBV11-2	TGTGCCAGCAGCTTTTCGCAAGGGGGAGAAGAGCAGTTCTTC	CASSFSQGGEEQFF
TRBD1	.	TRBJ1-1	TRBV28	TGTGCCAGCAGTCGACAGGGGATCATGAACACTGAAGCTTTCTTT	CASSRQGIMNTEAFF
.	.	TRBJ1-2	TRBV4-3	TGCGCCAGCAGCCACGTGACAGGATCGGCTAACTATGGCTACACCTTC	CASSHVTGSANYGYTF
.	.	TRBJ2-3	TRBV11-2	TGTGCCAGCCGAGCGGTGGGTGGCACAGATACGCAGTATTTT	CASRAVGGTDTQYF
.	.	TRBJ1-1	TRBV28	TGTGCCAGCAGTTCCCGGCGCACTGAAGCTTTCTTT	CASSSRRTEAFF
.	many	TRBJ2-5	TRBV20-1	TGCAGTGCTAGAGATGCCGGCGGGACCCAAGAGACCCAGTACTTC	CSARDAGGTQETQYF
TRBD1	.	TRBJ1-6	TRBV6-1	TGTGCCAGCAGTGAAGCCCGGACAGGGGGCCGGTCACCCCTCCACTTT	CASSEARTGGRSPLHF
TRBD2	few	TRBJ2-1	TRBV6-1	TGTGTCAGCAGTCTGCGACTAGCGGGAGGCATTGAGCAGTTCTTC	CVSSLRLAGGIEQFF
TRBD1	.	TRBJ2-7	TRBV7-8	TGTGCCAGCAGCGGGGATCGGGACAGCTTATCCTACGAGCAGTACTTC	CASSGDRDSLSYEQYF
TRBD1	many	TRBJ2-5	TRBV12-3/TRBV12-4	TGTGCCAGCAAGACAGGGGATAAGACCCAGTACTTC	CASKTGDKTQYF